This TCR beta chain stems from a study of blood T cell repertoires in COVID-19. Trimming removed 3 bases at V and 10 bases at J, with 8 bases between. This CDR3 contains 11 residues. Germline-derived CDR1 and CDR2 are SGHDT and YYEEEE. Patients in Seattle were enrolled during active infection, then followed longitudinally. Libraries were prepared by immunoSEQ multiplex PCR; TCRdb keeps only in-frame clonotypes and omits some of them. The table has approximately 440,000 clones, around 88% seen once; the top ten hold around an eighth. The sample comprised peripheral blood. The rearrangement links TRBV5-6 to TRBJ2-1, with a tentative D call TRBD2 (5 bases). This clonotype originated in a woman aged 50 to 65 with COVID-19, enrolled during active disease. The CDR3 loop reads CASSSRLEQFF. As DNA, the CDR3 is TGTGCCAGCAGCTCCCGACTAGAGCAGTTCTTC.